These T cell receptor beta chains were read from a single sample in a study of cytomegalovirus exposure and HLA in healthy donors. Profiled with immunoSEQ multiplex PCR; TCRdb holds only in-frame clones, not every one. Among 110,000 to 150,000 clones listed, around 80% were seen once. The sequencing sample was made of PBMCs. Receptors were obtained from a female donor in good health and CMV-seronegative. CDR3s include the opening cysteine and the closing phenylalanine or tryptophan. D genes are given only for firm matches. Clone size is not always given. Where it is, it says once, few, many or a class for expanded clones.

j_call clone_size v_call d_call cdr3_nt cdr3_aa
TRBJ1-1 few TRBV7-2 . TGTGCCAGCAGCGGAACAGGGTTGAACACTGAAGCTTTCTTT CASSGTGLNTEAFF
TRBJ2-2 once TRBV5-1 TRBD1 TGCGCCAGCAGCTTGCTGGGGACAGGGAACACCGGGGAGCTGTTTTTT CASSLLGTGNTGELFF
TRBJ2-1 . TRBV9 . TGTGCCAGCAGCGTAGGCGGGTCGAATGAGCAGTTCTTC CASSVGGSNEQFF
TRBJ1-2 . TRBV4-3 . TGCGCCAGCAGCCAAGACAGAACAGGGACGAACTATGGCTACACCTTC CASSQDRTGTNYGYTF
TRBJ2-2 . TRBV15 . TGTGCCACCAGCAACGGGGAACCCGGGGAGCTGTTTTTT CATSNGEPGELFF
TRBJ1-2 . TRBV7-6 TRBD1 TGTGCCAGCAGCTCGTTCGACAGGGTTGGCTACACCTTC CASSSFDRVGYTF
TRBJ2-6 . TRBV5-1 . TGCGCCAGCAAGGACAGTTCCTCTGGGGCCAACGTCCTGACTTTC CASKDSSSGANVLTF
TRBJ2-7 few TRBV27 TRBD1 TGTGCCAGCAGTTTCTCCGGGACAGGATTCACCTACGAGCAGTACTTC CASSFSGTGFTYEQYF
TRBJ2-1 . TRBV7-9 TRBD2 TGTGCCTTTGGGGGGGTCTCGTCCTACAATGAGCAGTTCTTC CAFGGVSSYNEQFF
TRBJ1-4 . TRBV5-4 . TGTGCCAGCAGCCTCCGGGACACTGGAGGTGAAAAACTGTTTTTT CASSLRDTGGEKLFF
TRBJ1-2 . TRBV6-1 TRBD1 TGTGCCAGCAGTGGAACGGGGACAGGGGTAGGCTACACCTTC CASSGTGTGVGYTF
TRBJ1-2 . TRBV6-5 . TGTGCCAGCAGTTTCGGACAGTCCATTAACTATGGCTACACCTTC CASSFGQSINYGYTF
TRBJ2-5 . TRBV4-1 . TGCGCCAGCAGCCAAGACCCGTACCAAGAGACCCAGTACTTC CASSQDPYQETQYF
TRBJ1-1 once TRBV20-1 . TGCAGGCCCGGGGGGGACACTGAAGCTTTCTTT CRPGGDTEAFF
TRBJ1-5 few TRBV28 . TGTGCCAGCAGCTTAGGGGGGTATAGCAATCAGCCCCAGCATTTT CASSLGGYSNQPQHF
TRBJ2-1 . TRBV7-8 TRBD1 TGTGCCAGCAGTGATCGCCAGGGGGCAATGGGCAATGAGCAGTTCTTC CASSDRQGAMGNEQFF
TRBJ2-7 . TRBV2 TRBD1 TGTGCCAGCATGGCGACAGGGGTGACCTACGAGCAGTACTTC CASMATGVTYEQYF
TRBJ1-1 . TRBV5-1 . TGCGCCAGCCAGATGGGCAGTGAAGCTTTCTTT CASQMGSEAFF
TRBJ2-7 . TRBV2 . TGTGCCAGCAGTGAGCGCTACGAGCAGTACTTC CASSERYEQYF
TRBJ1-1 . TRBV5-1 TRBD1 TGCGCCAGCAGCCTAGGACAGGGTACCATGAACACTGAAGCTTTCTTT CASSLGQGTMNTEAFF
TRBJ2-3 . TRBV5-6 . TGTGCCAGCAGCTCCCTTACGGGGAATAGCACAGATACGCAGTATTTT CASSSLTGNSTDTQYF
TRBJ2-1 . TRBV5-4 . TGTGCCAGCAGCCCCCGACAGGCGGCAGGACAGTTCTTC CASSPRQAAGQFF
TRBJ1-5 . TRBV30 TRBD1 TGTGCCTGGAGTGGGACAGGCCATAGCAATCAGCCCCAGCATTTT CAWSGTGHSNQPQHF
TRBJ2-3 . TRBV6-1 TRBD2 TGTGCCAGCAGTGCCACTAGCGGAAGCACAGATACGCAGTATTTT CASSATSGSTDTQYF
TRBJ2-7 . TRBV27 TRBD1 TGTGCCAGCAGTGGGCCGAGGACAGGGAGAGGATCTAAGGTCTACGAGCAGTACTTC CASSGPRTGRGSKVYEQYF
TRBJ2-1 . TRBV27 TRBD2 TGTGCCAGCAGTCTTAGCGGGAGGGCCTACAATGAGCAGTTCTTC CASSLSGRAYNEQFF
TRBJ1-2 once TRBV7-8 . TGTGCCAGCAGCTTAGCAGGCTCAGGATATGGCTACACCTTC CASSLAGSGYGYTF
TRBJ2-1 . TRBV29-1 TRBD2 TGCAGCGTCCAGCCAGGGCGGGGGGGGAATGAGCAGTTCTTC CSVQPGRGGNEQFF
TRBJ1-4 . TRBV27 TRBD1 TGTGCCAGTAGACAGGGTTACCATCCATCAACTAATGAAAAACTGTTTTTT CASRQGYHPSTNEKLFF
TRBJ2-5 . TRBV5-1 . TGCGCCAGCACCCGGGGGGCTAGCGGACTCCAAGAGACCCAGTACTTC CASTRGASGLQETQYF
TRBJ1-1 . TRBV2 . TGTGCCAGCAGTGCCTACACTGAAGCTTTCTTT CASSAYTEAFF
TRBJ1-2 . TRBV10-3 TRBD1 TGTGCCATCAGTGGCCAGGGGGGCTATGGCTACACCTTC CAISGQGGYGYTF
TRBJ2-5 . TRBV7-2 . TGTGCCAGCAGCTTAGGACTCGGGGAGACCCAGTACTTC CASSLGLGETQYF
TRBJ2-1 . TRBV27 . TGTGCCAGCAGTGGAGACACAGGGCTAAGCAGTGAGCAGTTCTTC CASSGDTGLSSEQFF
TRBJ1-6 . TRBV27 . TGTGCCAGCAGGTCTGGACAATATAATTCACCCCTCCACTTT CASRSGQYNSPLHF
TRBJ1-1 . TRBV4-1 TRBD1 TGCGCCAGCAGCCAAGACCGCGGTGGACAGGGACGGGGGAAAGCTTTCTTT CASSQDRGGQGRGKAFF
TRBJ2-2 . TRBV5-1 . TGCGCCAGCAGCGACCAGATTGCTAGCACCGGGGAGCTGTTTTTT CASSDQIASTGELFF
TRBJ2-2 . TRBV11-2 . TGTGCCAGCACCAACAGAGCTCCGGGGTGGGCCGGGGAGCTGTTTTTT CASTNRAPGWAGELFF
TRBJ2-1 . TRBV9 TRBD2 TGTGCCAGCAGCGTACTAGCGGGAGGGGCATATGAGCAGTTCTTC CASSVLAGGAYEQFF
TRBJ1-2 once TRBV6-5 TRBD1 TGTGCCAGCAGTCAAGGGACAGGCGGCTACACCTTC CASSQGTGGYTF
TRBJ2-7 few TRBV2 . TGTGCCAGCAGCTTTGCAGGGGACGAGCAGTACTTC CASSFAGDEQYF
TRBJ1-5 few TRBV28 . TGTGCCAGTCAGCTGCGCGGGGGAGGTCAGCCCCAGCATTTT CASQLRGGGQPQHF
TRBJ1-2 . TRBV6-5 . TGTGCCAGCAGTTCATGGGGGGGCGGGGGCTATGGCTACACCTTC CASSSWGGGGYGYTF
TRBJ2-1 . TRBV5-4 . TGTGCCAGCAGCTACAATGTCTGGCTCTTC CASSYNVWLF
TRBJ2-3 . TRBV4-2 TRBD1 TGTGCCAGCAGCTACAGGGGACGCACAGATACGCAGTATTTT CASSYRGRTDTQYF
TRBJ2-1 . TRBV5-1 . TGCGCCAGCAGCTTGGAGGCTAGGAGGGACAATGAGCAGTTCTTC CASSLEARRDNEQFF
TRBJ2-5 . TRBV27 TRBD2 TGTGCCAGCAGTCCCACTAGCGGGAGAGGGGGAGAGACCCAGTACTTC CASSPTSGRGGETQYF
TRBJ2-1 few TRBV25-1 . TGTGCCAGCAGTGAACGGGGGTCTCTCCACAATGAGCAGTTCTTC CASSERGSLHNEQFF
TRBJ2-3 . TRBV5-6 . TGTGCCAGCAGCTTTTACGGCAGGACCTTAGGGGCAGATACGCAGTATTTT CASSFYGRTLGADTQYF
TRBJ2-7 few TRBV7-2 . TGTGCCAGCAGCGGACGGGGTTACGAGCAGTACTTC CASSGRGYEQYF